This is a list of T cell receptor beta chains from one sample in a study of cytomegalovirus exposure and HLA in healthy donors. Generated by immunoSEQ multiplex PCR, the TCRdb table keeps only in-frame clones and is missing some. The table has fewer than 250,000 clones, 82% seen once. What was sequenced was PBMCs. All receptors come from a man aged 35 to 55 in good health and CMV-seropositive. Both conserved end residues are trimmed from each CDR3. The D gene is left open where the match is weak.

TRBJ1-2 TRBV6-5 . ASSTGHPYGYT
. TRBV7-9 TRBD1 ASSLVEQGAYEQY
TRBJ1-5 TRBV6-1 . ASRRVDSNQPQH
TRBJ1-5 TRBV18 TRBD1 ASSPELSTGVQPQH
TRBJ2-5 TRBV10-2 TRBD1 ASSDVGQGDLETQY
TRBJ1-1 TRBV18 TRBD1 ASSPQRQGGEAF
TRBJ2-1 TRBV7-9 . ASSLSLEQF
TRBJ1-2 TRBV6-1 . ASSEMGLRGYT
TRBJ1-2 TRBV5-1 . ATRRTDGTNYGYT
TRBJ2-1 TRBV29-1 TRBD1 SVDDRVPNEQF
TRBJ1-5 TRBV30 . AWSVSGGNNQPQH
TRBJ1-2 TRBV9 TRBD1 ASSPIRGQAGGYT
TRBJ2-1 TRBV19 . ASSIDARYNEQF
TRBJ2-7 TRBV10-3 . AISPTGSGTDEQY
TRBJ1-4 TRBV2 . ASSEGARSEKLF
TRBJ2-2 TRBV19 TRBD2 ASSRLAGNTGELF
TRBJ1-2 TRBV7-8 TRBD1 ASSGLRDREDYGYT
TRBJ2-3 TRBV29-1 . SVEDQAAVADTQY
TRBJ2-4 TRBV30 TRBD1 AWSVGTGVSKNIQY
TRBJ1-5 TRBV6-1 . ASGEATQGNQPQH
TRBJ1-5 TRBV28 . ASKLSGGGQPQH
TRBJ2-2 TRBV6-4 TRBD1 ASRPGTENTGELF
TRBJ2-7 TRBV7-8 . ASSLGQIYEQY
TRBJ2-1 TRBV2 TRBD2 ASSLGLAGGNNEQF
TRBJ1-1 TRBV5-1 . ASSLAIGQKTEAF
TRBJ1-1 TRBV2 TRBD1 ASSAQGAAEAF
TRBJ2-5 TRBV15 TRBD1 ATSRDRGQETQY
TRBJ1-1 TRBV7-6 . ASSLSQGLGAF
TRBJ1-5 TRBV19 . ASSILQGTPVGNQPQH
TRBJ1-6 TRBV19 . ASSILTGGVQNSPLH
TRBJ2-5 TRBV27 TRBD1 ASSLYGTGETQY
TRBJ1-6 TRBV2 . ASSEEADYNSPLH
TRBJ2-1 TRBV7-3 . ASSIGLGNEQF